The T cell receptor (beta chain) under discussion was sequenced for a study of blood T cells in healthy people across ages. Per germline, CDR1 MGHRA and CDR2 YSYEKL. The CDR3 loop spans 15 amino acids. The germline V and J ends were trimmed by 1 base and 0 bases, with 7 bases remaining between them. A second PCR, run for about 7 to 11 cycles, used a sample-barcoded 5' primer plus a J-beta primer mix. Via MiXCR, TCRdb re-called the 5' RACE reads, giving one row per CDR3 protein. This table holds 1,300,000 or so distinct CDR3 sequences, approximately 59% found once. The chain recombines TRBV4-1 with TRBJ2-4; D remains unclear. The sample was blood. The TCR comes from a man between 18 and 29 years old in good health. Here the CDR3 reads CASSQVIIAKNIQYF. For the CDR3, the DNA is TGCGCCAGCAGCCAAGTTATAATAGCCAAAAACATTCAGTACTTC.